This record concerns one T cell receptor (beta chain) sequence. Its antigen specificity is not known. Per-base qualities were not stored, and no clone one base away is much larger. This specimen includes other DNA sequences encoding the same CDR3. Participants in the prospective study were enrolled through a virtual design, were aged about 18 to 90 years, and lived in roughly 24 United States geographic areas. In the prospective study, participants were assigned to cohorts based on the clinical history participants reported in a screening survey and a study questionnaire. Exposed participants had been in contact, within 2 weeks of entering the study, with a person who had a PCR-confirmed or clinician-diagnosed case of COVID-19. Each participant in the prospective study had whole blood, serum and a nasopharyngeal or oropharyngeal swab collected by mobile phlebotomists. Additional blood draws and questionnaires over an approximately two-month period could optionally be provided by prospective study participants. Blood samples from the prospective study were shipped frozen or at room temperature prior to DNA extraction.

The germline V gene provides CDR1 SGDLS and CDR2 YYNGEE. From cysteine to phenylalanine, the CDR3 is 14 amino acids long. Only the CDR3 portion is preserved as DNA: 42 bases, with reading frame beginning at the first base. The junction carries 6 bases between V and J, which are trimmed by 0 bases and 2 bases respectively. The data belong to a study of blood T cell repertoires in COVID-19 (dated by TCRdb to 2019 to 2021). Looking at the study overall: Samples from collaborators originated in the United States, Italy and Spain and spanned both the acute and convalescent phases of COVID-19. The material from the prospective study consisted of cDNA or gDNA derived from T cells, B-cell-depleted T cells, or PBMCs. Deeply sampled blood TCRbeta repertoires from subjects exposed to, actively infected with, or recovered from COVID-19 were included in the dataset. The repertoires were made available in a free public database intended to serve as a resource for research on the immune response to SARS-CoV-2. The samples were drawn from two sources: the first 160 participants of the ongoing ImmuneRACE study, and 950 to 1,500 subjects contributed by 6 global collaborators. A de-identified subject ID, COVID-19 status, age in years and sex were almost always included in the sample metadata. Where available, HLA class I and class II types were obtained from metadata supplied by the sample provider rather than from assay-based typing. Study-level results and caveats: How much clinical and demographic metadata was included differed by source and by participant, and the metadata was provided uncurated.

The immunoSEQ Assay, a bias-controlled multiplex PCR, was used to amplify TCRbeta CDR3 regions from genomic DNA. On the authors' methods: Nucleated cell counts per sample were estimated from amplification of reference gene primers within the assay. Sequence reads were collapsed and filtered to measure the absolute abundance of every unique TCRbeta CDR3 rearrangement. For each sample, productive Simpson clonality was calculated by taking the square root of Simpson's diversity index across productive rearrangements. Imported from immuneACCESS, the table was reduced by TCRdb to in-frame sequences with V and J called. These copies leave out some clones; in studies compared against another copy, an unresolved V gene accounts for under half, and the cause of the remainder is not known. From that table come the V and J calls and clone size; the DNA was used to work out D and trimming. The sample has a few hundred thousand clones on record, approximately 81% of them singletons. Jointly, the top ten make up less than 8.5% of the sample.

The sequence links TRBV9 to TRBJ1-3; matching of 6 bases hints at TRBD1 as the D gene. This TCR was sampled from a woman between 50 and 59 years old who had been exposed to COVID-19. Sequenced material: PBMCs or T cells enriched from blood (not recorded which). At the DNA level, the sequence is TGTGCCAGCAGCGTAGGGACAGCTGGAAACACCATATATTTT. This translates into CASSVGTAGNTIYF.